This T cell receptor (beta chain) was captured in a study of T-cell memory formation after mild COVID-19. TCRdb re-called the 5' RACE reads through MiXCR, storing one row per CDR3 protein. Counted here are around 150,000 distinct CDR3 sequences, 11% occurring once; the ten biggest clones make up 3.8%. J gave up 8 bases and V 5 bases, and 3 bases lay outside the gene matches. The length of the CDR3 is 13 residues. Germline CDR1 reads SGHDN; CDR2 reads FVKESK. Sample: PBMCs or a T cell subset sorted from them (not recorded which). The source of this sequence is a man between 18 and 35 years old who had mild COVID-19 (a few samples of this study predate the infection). Cell type and time point are not known. The rearrangement joins TRBV14 to TRBJ2-1; TRBD2 agrees at 10 bases. The CDR3 protein is CASSASGGHEQFF. The DNA of the CDR3 is TGTGCCAGCAGCGCTAGCGGGGGCCATGAGCAGTTCTTC.